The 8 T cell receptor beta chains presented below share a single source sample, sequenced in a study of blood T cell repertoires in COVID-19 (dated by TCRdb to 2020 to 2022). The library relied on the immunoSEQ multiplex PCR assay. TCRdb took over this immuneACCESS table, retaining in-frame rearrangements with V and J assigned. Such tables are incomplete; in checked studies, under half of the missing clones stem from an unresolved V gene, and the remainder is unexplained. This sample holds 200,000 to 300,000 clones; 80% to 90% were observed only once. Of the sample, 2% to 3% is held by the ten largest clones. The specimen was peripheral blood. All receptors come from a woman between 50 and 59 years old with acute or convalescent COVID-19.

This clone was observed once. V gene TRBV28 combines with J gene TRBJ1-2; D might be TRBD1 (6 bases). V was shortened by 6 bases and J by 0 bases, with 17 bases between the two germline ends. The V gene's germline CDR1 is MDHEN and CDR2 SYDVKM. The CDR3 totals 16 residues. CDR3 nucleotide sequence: TGTGCCAGCAGCTTCCCCGGGACACTTACTAACTATGGCTACACCTTC. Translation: CASSFPGTLTNYGYTF.

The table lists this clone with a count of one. The chain's CDR3 is CASSQGTSGSEQYF. The CDR3 DNA follows: TGTGCCAGCAGCCAGGGGACTAGCGGGAGCGAGCAGTACTTC. V usage is TRBV3-1 (or the pseudogene TRBV3-2) and J usage is TRBJ2-7, with TRBD2 identical over 14 bases. Trimming at V came to 3 bases and at J to 6 bases, leaving 1 base not matched to a gene. Looked up from germline, CDR1 is LGHDT and CDR2 is YNNKEL (reference sequence). The length of the CDR3 is 14 residues.

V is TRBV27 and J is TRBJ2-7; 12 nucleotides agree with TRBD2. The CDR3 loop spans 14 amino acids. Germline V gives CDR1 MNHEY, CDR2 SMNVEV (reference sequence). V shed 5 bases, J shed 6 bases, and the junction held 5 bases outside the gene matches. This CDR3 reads CASSPLAGGREQYF. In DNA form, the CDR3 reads TGTGCCAGCAGTCCCCTAGCGGGAGGGCGCGAGCAGTACTTC.

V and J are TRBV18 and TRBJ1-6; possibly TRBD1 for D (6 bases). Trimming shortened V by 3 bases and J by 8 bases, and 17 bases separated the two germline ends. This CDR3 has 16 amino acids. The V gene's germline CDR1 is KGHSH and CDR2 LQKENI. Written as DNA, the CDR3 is TGTGCCAGCTCACCCGAGACAGGAAGAAATTATTCACCCCTCCACTTT. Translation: CASSPETGRNYSPLHF.

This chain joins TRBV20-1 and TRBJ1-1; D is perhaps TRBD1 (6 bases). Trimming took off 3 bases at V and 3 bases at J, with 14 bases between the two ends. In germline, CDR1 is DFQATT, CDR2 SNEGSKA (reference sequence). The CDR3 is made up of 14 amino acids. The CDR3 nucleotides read TGCAGTGCTAGTGGTTCCGGGACATACACTGAAGCTTTCTTT. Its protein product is CSASGSGTYTEAFF.

The CDR3 nucleotides read TGTGCCAGCAGCTTAGTCTTTTCGGGACAGGGGGCTTGGTACGAGCAGTACTTC. It yields the protein CASSLVFSGQGAWYEQYF. The V gene is TRBV7-2, the J gene TRBJ2-7; 12 bases fit TRBD1. The germline CDR1 and CDR2 sequences are SGHTA and FQGNSA. V lost 1 base and J lost 4; bases outside the gene matches: 11. This CDR3 has 18 residues.

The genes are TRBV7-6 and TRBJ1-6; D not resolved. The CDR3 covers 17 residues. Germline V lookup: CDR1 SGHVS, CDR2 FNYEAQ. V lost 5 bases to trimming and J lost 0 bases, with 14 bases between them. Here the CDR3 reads CASSPRGASSYNSPLHF. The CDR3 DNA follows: TGTGCCAGCAGCCCCCGGGGAGCAAGCTCCTATAATTCACCCCTCCACTTT. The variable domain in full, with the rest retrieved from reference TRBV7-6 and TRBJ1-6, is GAGVSQSPRYKVTKRGQDVALRCDPISGHVSLYWYRQALGQGPEFLTYFNYEAQQDKSGLPNDRFSAERPEGSISTLTIQRTEQRDSAMYRCASSPRGASSYNSPLHFGNGTRLTVT.

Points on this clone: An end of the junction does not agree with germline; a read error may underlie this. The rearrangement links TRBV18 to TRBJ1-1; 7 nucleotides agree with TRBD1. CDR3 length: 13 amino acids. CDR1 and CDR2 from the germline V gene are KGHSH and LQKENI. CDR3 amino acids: CASSLQGNAEAFF. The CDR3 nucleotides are TGTGCCAGCTCCCTACAGGGGAACGCTGAAGCTTTCTTT.